Given below is one T cell receptor beta chain in context. Antigen: not known. The data are from a study of T cell responses to AZD1222 COVID-19 vaccine. General study points: Donor demographics were predominantly white British with a female majority; clonal diversity may be underestimated. Spike was spanned by vaccine-associated CD4 TCRs, which were dominant at 160-218 and 743-854.

This CDR3 contains 14 residues. Trimming shortened V by 5 bases and J by 0 bases, and 8 bases separated the two germline ends. CDR1 is SGHTA, CDR2 FQGNSA, per germline. Produced via immunoSEQ multiplex PCR; TCRdb's table is partial and in-frame only. The sample has around 150,000 clones, about 91% seen once. This TCR came from an adult in good health. This chain joins TRBV7-2 and TRBJ2-4; D is undetermined. Sample: peripheral blood, taken on day 0 of MenACWY control vaccination. Written as DNA, the CDR3 is TGTGCCAGCAGCCCCTCTACAGCCAAAAACATTCAGTACTTC. Its protein is CASSPSTAKNIQYF.